The entry below gives a single T cell receptor beta chain sequence along with its context. This entry comes from a study of prognosis after radiotherapy for stage I lung cancer. CDR3 size: 15 residues. Per germline, CDR1 MNHEY and CDR2 SVGEGT. Trimming removed 1 base at V and 3 bases at J, with 13 bases between. Genomic DNA served as the source from which two-round multiplex PCR generated TCR beta CDR3 amplicons. Primers (each specific to one TRBV or TRBJ gene) were used in first-round PCR. TCRdb recomputed calls from the multiplex PCR reads with MiXCR, one row per CDR3 protein. The sample carries approximately 16,000 distinct CDR3 sequences, around 40% recorded once.

The receptor was isolated from a donor at least 50 years old with non-small cell lung cancer. The sample here was PBMCs, taken before or after stereotactic body radiation therapy (not recorded which). V usage is TRBV6-2 or TRBV6-3 and J usage is TRBJ2-7; maybe TRBD2 (6 bases). The CDR3 DNA is TGTGCCAGCAGTTACTGGGCGGGATGTTTCTACGAGCAGTACTTC. Translated: CASSYWAGCFYEQYF.